The clone carrying this T cell receptor beta chain was detected once. The data were obtained in a study of pediatric ulcerative colitis. Rectal tissue came from one to two pinch biopsies taken at colonoscopy. Germline CDR1 MGHRA, CDR2 YSYEKL. V was cut by 0 bases and J by 0 bases, with 19 bases left in between. The CDR3 totals 19 residues. Produced via immunoSEQ multiplex PCR; TCRdb's table is partial and in-frame only. Here the sample spans tens of thousands of clones, roughly 79% being singletons. This receptor was identified in a girl under 18 with moderate ulcerative colitis. The rearrangement joins TRBV4-1 to TRBJ2-3; D not certain. The sequenced material came from gut tissue. The CDR3 DNA sequence: TGCGCCAGCAGCCAAGAGTTGAACCTAGGAAGAATTAGCACAGATACGCAGTATTTT. Amino acid sequence: CASSQELNLGRISTDTQYF.